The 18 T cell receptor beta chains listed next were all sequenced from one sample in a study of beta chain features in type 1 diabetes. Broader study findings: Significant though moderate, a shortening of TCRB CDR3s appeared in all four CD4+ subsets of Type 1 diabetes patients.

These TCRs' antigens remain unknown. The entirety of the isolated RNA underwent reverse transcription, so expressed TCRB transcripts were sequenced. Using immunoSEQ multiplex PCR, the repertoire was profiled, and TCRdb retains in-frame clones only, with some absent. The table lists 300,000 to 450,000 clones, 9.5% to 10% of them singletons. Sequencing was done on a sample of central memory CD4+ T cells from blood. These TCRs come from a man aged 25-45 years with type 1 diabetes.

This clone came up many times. The CDR3 nucleotides are TGTGCCAGCAGTGGGCTCCAGCGCTACGAGCAGTACTTC. Translated, it gives CASSGLQRYEQYF. The chain joins TRBV7-9 to TRBJ2-7; D is uncertain. V lost 6 bases to trimming and J lost 3 bases, with 12 bases between them. Germline assignment: CDR1 SEHNR and CDR2 FQNEAQ (reference sequence). This CDR3 has 13 amino acids.

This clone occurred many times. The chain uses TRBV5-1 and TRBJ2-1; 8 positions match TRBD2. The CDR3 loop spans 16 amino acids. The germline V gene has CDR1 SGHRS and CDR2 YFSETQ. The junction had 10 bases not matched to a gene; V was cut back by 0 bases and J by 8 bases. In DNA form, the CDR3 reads TGCGCCAGCAGCTTGGGAGTAGCGGGAAAATTTGATGAGCAGTTCTTC. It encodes CASSLGVAGKFDEQFF.

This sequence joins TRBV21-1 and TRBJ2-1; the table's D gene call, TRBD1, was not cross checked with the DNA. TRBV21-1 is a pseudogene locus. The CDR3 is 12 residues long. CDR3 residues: CASRIRDSEQFF. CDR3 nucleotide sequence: TGTGCCAGCAGGATTAGGGACAGCGAGCAGTTCTTC.

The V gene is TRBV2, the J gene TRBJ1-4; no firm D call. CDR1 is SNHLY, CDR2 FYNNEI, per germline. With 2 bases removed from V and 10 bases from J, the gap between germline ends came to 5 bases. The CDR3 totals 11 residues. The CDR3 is CASSELGKLFF. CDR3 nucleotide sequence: TGTGCCAGCAGTGAACTGGGAAAACTGTTTTTT.

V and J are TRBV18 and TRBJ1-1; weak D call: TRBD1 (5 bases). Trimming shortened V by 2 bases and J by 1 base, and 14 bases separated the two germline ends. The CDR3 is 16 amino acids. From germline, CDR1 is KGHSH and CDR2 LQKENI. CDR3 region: CASSPWAGYENTEAFF. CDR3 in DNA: TGTGCCAGCTCACCATGGGCAGGGTACGAGAACACTGAAGCTTTCTTT.

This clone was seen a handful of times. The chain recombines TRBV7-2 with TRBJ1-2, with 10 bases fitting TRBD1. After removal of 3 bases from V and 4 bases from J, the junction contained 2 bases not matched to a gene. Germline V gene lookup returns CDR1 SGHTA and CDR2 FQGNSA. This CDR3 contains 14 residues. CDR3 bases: TGTGCCAGCAGCTTCGACAGGGGGCCCTATGGCTACACCTTC. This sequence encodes CASSFDRGPYGYTF.

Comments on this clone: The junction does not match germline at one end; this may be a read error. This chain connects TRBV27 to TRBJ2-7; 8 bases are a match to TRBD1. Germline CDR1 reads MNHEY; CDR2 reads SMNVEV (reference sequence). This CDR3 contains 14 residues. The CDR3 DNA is TGTGCCAGCAGTCGGACAGGGTCCTCCTACGGGCAGTACTTC. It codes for CASSRTGSSYGQYF.

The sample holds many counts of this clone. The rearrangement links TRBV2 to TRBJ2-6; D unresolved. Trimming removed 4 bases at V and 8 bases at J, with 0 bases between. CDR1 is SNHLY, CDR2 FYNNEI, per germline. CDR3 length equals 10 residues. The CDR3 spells CASSANVLTF. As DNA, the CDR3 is TGTGCCAGCAGTGCCAACGTCCTGACTTTC.

CDR3 DNA sequence: TGCGCCAGCAGCATGACAGGGTTCCACGAGCAGTACTTC. It yields the protein CASSMTGFHEQYF. The genes are TRBV5-1 and TRBJ2-7; 7 nucleotides agree with TRBD1. Per the germline V gene, CDR1 is SGHRS and CDR2 is YFSETQ. The J segment lost 5 bases and the V segment lost 4 bases, leaving 6 bases of the junction unmatched. The CDR3 runs 13 residues. Full variable domain (outside the CDR3, taken from reference TRBV5-1 and TRBJ2-7): KAGVTQTPRYLIKTRGQQVTLSCSPISGHRSVSWYQQTPGQGLQFLFEYFSETQRNKGNFPGRFSGRQFSNSRSEMNVSTLELGDSALYLCASSMTGFHEQYFGPGTRLTVT.

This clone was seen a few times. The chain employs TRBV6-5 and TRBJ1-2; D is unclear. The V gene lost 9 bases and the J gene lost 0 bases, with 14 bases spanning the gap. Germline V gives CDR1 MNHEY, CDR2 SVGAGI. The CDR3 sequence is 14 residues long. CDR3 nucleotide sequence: TGTGCCAGTTCCCGGGGAGGAGCTAACTATGGCTACACCTTC. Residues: CASSRGGANYGYTF.

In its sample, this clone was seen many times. The CDR3 spells CASSGHGADTQYF. The CDR3 DNA follows: TGTGCCAGCAGCGGACACGGCGCAGATACGCAGTATTTT. The V gene is TRBV7-8, the J gene TRBJ2-3, with D possibly TRBD1 on 5 matching bases. The CDR3 loop spans 13 amino acids. Per the germline V gene, CDR1 is SGHVS and CDR2 is FQNEAQ. V dropped 5 bases and J dropped 4 bases, with 10 bases sitting between them.

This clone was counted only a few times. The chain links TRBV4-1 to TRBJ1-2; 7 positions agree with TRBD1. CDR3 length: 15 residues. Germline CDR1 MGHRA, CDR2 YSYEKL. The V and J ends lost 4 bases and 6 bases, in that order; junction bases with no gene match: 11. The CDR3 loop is CASSPLTGVQDGYTF. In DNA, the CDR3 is TGCGCCAGCAGCCCCTTAACAGGGGTTCAGGATGGCTACACCTTC.

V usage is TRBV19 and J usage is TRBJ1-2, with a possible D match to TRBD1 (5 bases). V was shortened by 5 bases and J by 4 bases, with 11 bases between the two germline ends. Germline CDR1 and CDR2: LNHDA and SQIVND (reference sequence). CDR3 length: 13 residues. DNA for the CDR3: TGTGCCAGTAGTTGGTCGGGGGGCTATGGCTACACCTTC. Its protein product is CASSWSGGYGYTF.

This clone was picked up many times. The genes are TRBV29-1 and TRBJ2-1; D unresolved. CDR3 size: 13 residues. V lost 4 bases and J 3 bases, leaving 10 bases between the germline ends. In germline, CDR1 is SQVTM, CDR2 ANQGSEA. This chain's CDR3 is CSVGGADYNEQFF. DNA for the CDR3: TGCAGCGTTGGTGGCGCGGACTACAATGAGCAGTTCTTC.

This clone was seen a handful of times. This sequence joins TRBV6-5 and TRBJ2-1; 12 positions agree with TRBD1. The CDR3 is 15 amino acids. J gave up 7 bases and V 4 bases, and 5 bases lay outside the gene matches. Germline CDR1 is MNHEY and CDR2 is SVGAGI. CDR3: CASSSPGQGANEQFF. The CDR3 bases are TGTGCCAGCAGTTCGCCGGGACAGGGGGCGAATGAGCAGTTCTTC.

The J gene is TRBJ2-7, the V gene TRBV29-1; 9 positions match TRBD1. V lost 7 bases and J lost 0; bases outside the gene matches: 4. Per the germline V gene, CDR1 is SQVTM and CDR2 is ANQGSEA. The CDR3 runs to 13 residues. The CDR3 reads CSAGDRASYEQYF. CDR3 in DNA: TGCAGCGCGGGGGACAGGGCCTCCTACGAGCAGTACTTC.

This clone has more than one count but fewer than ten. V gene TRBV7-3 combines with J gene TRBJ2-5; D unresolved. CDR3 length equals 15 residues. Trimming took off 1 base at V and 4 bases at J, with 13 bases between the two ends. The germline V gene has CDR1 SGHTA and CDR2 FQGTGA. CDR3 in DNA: TGTGCCAGCAGCTTAAATCCGGGCGTCGGAGAGACCCAGTACTTC. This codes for CASSLNPGVGETQYF.

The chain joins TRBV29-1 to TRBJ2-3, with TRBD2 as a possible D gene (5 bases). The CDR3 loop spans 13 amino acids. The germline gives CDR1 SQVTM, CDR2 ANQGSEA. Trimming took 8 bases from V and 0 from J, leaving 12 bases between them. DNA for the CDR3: TGCAGCATCAAGGGCGGGAGCACAGATACGCAGTATTTT. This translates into CSIKGGSTDTQYF.